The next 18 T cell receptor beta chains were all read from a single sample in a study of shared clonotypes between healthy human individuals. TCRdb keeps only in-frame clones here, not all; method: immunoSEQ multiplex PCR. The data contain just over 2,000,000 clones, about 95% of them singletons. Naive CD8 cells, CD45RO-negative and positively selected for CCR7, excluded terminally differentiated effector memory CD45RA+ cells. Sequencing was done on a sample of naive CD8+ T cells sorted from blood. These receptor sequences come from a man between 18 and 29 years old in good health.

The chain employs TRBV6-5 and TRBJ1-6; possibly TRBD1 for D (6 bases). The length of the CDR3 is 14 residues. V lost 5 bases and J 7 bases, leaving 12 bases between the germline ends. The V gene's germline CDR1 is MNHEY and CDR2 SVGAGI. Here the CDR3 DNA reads TGTGCCAGCAGTCTTGACAGGCGGAATTCACCCCTCCACTTT. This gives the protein CASSLDRRNSPLHF.

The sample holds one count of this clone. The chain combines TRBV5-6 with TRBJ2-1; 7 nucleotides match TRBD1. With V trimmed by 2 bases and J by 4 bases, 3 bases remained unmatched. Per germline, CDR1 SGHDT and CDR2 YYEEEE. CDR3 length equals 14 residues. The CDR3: CASSFRDRYNEQFF. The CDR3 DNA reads TGTGCCAGCAGCTTCCGGGACAGATACAATGAGCAGTTCTTC.

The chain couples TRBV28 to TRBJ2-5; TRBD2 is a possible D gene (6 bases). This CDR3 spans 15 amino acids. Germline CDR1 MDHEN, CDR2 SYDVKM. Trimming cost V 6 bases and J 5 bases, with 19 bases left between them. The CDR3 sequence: CASSRKWGEWETQYF. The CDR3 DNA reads TGTGCCAGCAGCCGTAAATGGGGGGAATGGGAGACCCAGTACTTC.

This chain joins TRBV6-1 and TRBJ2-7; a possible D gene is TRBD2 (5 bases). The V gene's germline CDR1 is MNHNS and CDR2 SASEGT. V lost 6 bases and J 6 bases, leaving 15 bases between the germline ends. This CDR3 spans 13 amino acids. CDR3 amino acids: CASRSGVSGEQYF. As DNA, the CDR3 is TGTGCCAGCAGGTCCGGGGTTTCAGGCGAGCAGTACTTC.

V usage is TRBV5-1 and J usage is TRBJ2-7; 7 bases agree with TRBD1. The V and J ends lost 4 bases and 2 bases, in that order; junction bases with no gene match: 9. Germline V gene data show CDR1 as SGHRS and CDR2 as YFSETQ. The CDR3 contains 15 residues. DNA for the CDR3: TGCGCCAGCAGCCATGGTGGGACAGCTACCTACGAGCAGTACTTC. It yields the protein CASSHGGTATYEQYF.

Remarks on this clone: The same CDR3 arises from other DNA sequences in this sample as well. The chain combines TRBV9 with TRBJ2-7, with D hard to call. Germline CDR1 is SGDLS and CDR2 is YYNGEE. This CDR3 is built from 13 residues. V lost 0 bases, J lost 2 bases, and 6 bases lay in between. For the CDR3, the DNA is TGTGCCAGCAGCGTAGGGCAAACCTACGAGCAGTACTTC. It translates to CASSVGQTYEQYF.

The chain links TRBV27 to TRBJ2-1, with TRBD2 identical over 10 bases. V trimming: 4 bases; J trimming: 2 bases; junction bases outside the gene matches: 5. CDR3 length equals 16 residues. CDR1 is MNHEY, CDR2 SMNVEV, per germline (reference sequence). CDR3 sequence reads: CASSSITSGAYNEQFF. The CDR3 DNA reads TGTGCCAGCAGTTCAATTACTAGCGGGGCCTACAATGAGCAGTTCTTC.

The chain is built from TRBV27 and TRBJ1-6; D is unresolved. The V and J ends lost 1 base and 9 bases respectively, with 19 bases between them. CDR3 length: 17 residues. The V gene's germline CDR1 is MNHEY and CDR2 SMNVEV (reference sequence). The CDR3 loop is CASSLYPDPGLSSPLHF. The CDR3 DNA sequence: TGTGCCAGCAGTTTATATCCAGATCCGGGCCTAAGTTCACCCCTCCACTTT.

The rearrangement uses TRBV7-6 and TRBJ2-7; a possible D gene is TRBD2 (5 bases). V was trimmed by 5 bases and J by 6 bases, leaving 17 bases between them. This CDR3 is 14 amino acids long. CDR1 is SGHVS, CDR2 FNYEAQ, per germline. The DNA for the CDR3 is TGTGCCAGCAGCCCAGGACCTCGGGGTGTCGAGCAGTACTTC. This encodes CASSPGPRGVEQYF.

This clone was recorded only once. CDR3: CASSSFGDRIGWQPQHF. Here the CDR3 DNA reads TGTGCCAGCAGCTCCTTCGGCGACAGAATTGGTTGGCAGCCCCAGCATTTT. J is TRBJ1-5 and V is TRBV28, with D possibly matching TRBD1 (5 bases). Germline lookup yields CDR1 MDHEN and CDR2 SYDVKM. V lost 6 bases and J lost 7, with 25 bases in between. The CDR3 runs to 17 residues.

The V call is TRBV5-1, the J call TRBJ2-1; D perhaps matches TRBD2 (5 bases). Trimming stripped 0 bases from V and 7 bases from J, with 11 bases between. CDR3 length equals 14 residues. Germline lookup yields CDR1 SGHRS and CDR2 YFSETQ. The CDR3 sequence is CASSLVSTGNEQFF. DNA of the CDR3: TGCGCCAGCAGCTTGGTCTCTACGGGAAATGAGCAGTTCTTC.

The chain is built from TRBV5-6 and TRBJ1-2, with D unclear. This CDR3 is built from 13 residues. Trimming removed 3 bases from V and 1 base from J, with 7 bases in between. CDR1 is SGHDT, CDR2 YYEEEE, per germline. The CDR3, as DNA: TGTGCCAGCAGCTCAGAAGGTAACTATGGCTACACCTTC. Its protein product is CASSSEGNYGYTF.

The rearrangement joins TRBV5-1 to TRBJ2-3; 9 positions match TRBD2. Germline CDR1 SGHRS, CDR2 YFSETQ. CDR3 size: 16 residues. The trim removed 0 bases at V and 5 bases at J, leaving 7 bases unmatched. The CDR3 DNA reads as TGCGCCAGCAGCTTGGTTGTTAGCGGGAGTGGAGATACGCAGTATTTT. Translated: CASSLVVSGSGDTQYF.

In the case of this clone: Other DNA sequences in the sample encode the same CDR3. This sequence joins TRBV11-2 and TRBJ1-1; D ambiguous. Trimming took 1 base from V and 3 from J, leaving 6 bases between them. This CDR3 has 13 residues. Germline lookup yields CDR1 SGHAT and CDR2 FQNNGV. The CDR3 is CASSLGLDTEAFF. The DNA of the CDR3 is TGTGCCAGCAGCTTAGGTTTGGACACTGAAGCTTTCTTT.

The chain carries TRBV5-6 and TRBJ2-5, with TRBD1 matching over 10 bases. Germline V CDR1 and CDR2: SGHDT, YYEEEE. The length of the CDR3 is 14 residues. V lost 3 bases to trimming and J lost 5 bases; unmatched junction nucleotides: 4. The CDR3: CASSSGTGVETQYF. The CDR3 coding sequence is TGTGCCAGCAGCTCGGGGACAGGGGTCGAGACCCAGTACTTC.

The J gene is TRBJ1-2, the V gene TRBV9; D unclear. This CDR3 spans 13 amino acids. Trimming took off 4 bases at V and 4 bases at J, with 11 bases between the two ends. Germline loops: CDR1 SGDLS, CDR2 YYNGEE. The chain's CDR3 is CASSLGRGYGYTF. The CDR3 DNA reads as TGTGCCAGCAGCCTTGGACGTGGCTATGGCTACACCTTC.

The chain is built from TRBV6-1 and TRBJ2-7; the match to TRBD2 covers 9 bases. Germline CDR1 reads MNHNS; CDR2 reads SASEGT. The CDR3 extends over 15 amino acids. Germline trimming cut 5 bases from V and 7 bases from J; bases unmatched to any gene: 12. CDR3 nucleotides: TGTGCCAGCAGTCGGAGCGGGGGGCCCAAACAAGAGCAGTACTTC. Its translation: CASSRSGGPKQEQYF.

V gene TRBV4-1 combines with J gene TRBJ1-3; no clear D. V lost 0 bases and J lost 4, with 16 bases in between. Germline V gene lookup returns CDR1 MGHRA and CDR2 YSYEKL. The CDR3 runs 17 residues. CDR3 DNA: TGCGCCAGCAGCCAAGATTCCGTGGGCGCGGAAGGAAACACCATATATTTT. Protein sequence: CASSQDSVGAEGNTIYF.